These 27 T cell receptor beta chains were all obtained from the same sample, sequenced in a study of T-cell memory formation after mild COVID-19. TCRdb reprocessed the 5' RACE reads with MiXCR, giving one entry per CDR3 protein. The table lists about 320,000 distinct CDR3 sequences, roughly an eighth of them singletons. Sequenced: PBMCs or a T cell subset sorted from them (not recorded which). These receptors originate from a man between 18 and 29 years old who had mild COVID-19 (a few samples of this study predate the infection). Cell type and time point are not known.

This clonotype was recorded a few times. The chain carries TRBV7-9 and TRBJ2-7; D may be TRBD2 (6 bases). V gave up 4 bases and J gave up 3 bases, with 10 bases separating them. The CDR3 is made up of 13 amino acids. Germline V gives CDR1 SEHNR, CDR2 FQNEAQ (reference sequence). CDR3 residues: CASSSGGFYEQYF. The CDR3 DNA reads TGTGCCAGCAGCTCAGGAGGGTTCTACGAGCAGTACTTC.

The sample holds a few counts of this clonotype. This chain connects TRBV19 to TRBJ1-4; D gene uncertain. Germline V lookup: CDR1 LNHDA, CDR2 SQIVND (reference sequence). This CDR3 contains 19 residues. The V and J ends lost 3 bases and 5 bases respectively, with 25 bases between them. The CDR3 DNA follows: TGTGCCAGTAGTATCCGGCCCCGACAAGACTACACTCGCAATGAAAAACTGTTTTTT. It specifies CASSIRPRQDYTRNEKLFF.

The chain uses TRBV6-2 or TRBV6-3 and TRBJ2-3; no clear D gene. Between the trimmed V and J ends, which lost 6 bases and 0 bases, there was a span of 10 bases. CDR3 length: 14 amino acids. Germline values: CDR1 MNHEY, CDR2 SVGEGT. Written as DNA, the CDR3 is TGTGCCAGCAGCCGTCTTAGGAGCACAGATACGCAGTATTTT. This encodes CASSRLRSTDTQYF.

In DNA, the CDR3 is TGTGCCAGCAGCTTGGCCCCGAACACCGGGGAGCTGTTTTTT. This encodes CASSLAPNTGELFF. The chain links TRBV5-5 to TRBJ2-2; D is ambiguous. V was clipped by 0 bases and J by 0 bases, with 3 bases between them. CDR1 SGHKS and CDR2 YYEKEE come from the germline V gene (reference sequence). The CDR3 length is 14 residues.

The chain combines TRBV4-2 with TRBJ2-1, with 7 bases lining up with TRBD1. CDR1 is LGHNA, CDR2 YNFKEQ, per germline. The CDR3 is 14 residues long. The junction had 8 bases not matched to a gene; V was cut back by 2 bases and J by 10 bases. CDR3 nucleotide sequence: TGTGCCAGCAGCCAAACCGACAGGGTGGGGGAGCAGTTCTTC. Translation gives CASSQTDRVGEQFF.

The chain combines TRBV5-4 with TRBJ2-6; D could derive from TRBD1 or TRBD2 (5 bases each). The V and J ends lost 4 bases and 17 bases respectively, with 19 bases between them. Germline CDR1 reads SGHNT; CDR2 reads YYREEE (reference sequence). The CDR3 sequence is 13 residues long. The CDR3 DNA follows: TGTGCCAGCAGCGGGGGACCCTCTCCTCGGGTGACTTTC. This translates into CASSGGPSPRVTF.

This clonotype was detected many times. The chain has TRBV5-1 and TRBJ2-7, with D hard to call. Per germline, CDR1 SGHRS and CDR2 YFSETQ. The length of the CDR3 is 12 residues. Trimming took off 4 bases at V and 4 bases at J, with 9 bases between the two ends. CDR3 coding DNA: TGCGCCAGCAGCACAACAGCATACGAGCAGTACTTC. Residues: CASSTTAYEQYF. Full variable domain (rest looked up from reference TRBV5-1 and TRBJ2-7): KAGVTQTPRYLIKTRGQQVTLSCSPISGHRSVSWYQQTPGQGLQFLFEYFSETQRNKGNFPGRFSGRQFSNSRSEMNVSTLELGDSALYLCASSTTAYEQYFGPGTRLTVT.

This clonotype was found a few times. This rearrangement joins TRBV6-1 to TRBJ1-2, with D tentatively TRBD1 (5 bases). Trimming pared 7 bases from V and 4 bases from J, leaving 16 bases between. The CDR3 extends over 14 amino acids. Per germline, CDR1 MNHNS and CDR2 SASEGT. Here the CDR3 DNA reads TGTGCCAGCACCCCGGGTGGACACCTCTATGGCTACACCTTC. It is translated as CASTPGGHLYGYTF.

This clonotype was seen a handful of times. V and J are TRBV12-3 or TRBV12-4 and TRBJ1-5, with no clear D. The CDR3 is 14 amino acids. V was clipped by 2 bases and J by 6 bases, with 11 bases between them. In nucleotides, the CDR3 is TGTGCCAGCAGTTTACCGGTTTCGGGTCAGCCCCAGCATTTT. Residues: CASSLPVSGQPQHF.

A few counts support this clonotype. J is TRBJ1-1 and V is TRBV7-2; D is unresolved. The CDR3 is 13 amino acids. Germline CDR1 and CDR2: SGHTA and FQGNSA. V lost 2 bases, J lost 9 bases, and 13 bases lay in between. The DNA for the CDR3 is TGTGCCAGCAGCTTATTTTTGGGCGGTCAAGCTTTCTTT. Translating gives CASSLFLGGQAFF.

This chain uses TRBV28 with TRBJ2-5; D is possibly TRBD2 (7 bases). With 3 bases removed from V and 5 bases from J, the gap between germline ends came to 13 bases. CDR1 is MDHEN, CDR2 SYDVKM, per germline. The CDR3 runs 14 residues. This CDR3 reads CASSFAGARETQYF. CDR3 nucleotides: TGTGCCAGCAGTTTTGCGGGGGCTCGGGAGACCCAGTACTTC. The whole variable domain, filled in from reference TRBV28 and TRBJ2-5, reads DVKVTQSSRYLVKRTGEKVFLECVQDMDHENMFWYRQDPGLGLRLIYFSYDVKMKEKGDIPEGYSVSREKKERFSLILESASTNQTSMYLCASSFAGARETQYFGPGTRLLVL.

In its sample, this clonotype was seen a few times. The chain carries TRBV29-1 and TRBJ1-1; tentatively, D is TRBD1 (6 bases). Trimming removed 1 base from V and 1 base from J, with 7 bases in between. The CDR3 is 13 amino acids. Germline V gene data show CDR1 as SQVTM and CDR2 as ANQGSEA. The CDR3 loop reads CSVEVGANTEAFF. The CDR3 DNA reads TGCAGCGTTGAAGTGGGGGCGAACACTGAAGCTTTCTTT.

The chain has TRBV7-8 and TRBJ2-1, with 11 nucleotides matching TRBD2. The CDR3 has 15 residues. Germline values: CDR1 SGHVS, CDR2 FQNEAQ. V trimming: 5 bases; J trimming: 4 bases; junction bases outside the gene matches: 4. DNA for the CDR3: TGTGCCAGCAGCATACTAGCGGGGGTTTACAATGAGCAGTTCTTC. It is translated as CASSILAGVYNEQFF.

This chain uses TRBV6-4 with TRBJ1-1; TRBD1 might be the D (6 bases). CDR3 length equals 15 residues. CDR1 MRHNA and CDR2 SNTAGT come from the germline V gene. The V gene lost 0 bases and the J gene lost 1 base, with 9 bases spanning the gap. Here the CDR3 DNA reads TGTGCCAGCAGTGACTCCCCGGACAGGAACACTGAAGCTTTCTTT. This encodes CASSDSPDRNTEAFF.

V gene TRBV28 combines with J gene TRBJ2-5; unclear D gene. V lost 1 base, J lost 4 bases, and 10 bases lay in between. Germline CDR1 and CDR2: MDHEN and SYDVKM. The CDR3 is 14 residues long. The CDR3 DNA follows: TGTGCCAGCAGTTTATCCGGAATGCCAGAGACCCAGTACTTC. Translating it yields CASSLSGMPETQYF.

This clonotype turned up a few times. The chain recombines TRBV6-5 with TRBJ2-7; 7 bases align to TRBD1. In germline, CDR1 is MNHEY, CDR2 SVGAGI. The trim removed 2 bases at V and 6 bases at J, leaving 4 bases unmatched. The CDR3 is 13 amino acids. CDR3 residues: CASSYRQGGEQYV. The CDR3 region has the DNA TGTGCCAGCAGTTACCGACAGGGCGGCGAGCAGTACGTC.

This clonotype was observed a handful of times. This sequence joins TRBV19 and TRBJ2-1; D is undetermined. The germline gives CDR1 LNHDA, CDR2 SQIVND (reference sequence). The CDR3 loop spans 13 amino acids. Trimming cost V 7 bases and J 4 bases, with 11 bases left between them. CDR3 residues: CASTAALYNEQFF. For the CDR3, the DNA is TGTGCCAGTACCGCGGCTCTATACAATGAGCAGTTCTTC.

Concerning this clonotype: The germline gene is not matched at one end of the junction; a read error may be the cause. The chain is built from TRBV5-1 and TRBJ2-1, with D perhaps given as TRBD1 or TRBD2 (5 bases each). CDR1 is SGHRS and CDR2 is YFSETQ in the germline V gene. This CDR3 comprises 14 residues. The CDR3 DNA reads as TGCGCCACGGGACGGGACCCTGATGACAATGGGCAGTTCTTC. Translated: CATGRDPDDNGQFF.

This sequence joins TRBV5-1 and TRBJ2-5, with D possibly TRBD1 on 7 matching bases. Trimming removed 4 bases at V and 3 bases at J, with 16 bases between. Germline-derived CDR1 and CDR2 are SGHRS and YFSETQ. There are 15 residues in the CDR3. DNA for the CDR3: TGCGCCAGCAGCCCACAAGGCGGGACAGAAGAGACCCAGTACTTC. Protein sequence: CASSPQGGTEETQYF.

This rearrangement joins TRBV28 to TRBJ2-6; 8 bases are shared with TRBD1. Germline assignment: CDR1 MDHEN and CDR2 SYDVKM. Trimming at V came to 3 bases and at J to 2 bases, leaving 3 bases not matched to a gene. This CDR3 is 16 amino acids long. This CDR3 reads CASSFWTGPGANVLTF. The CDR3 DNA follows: TGTGCCAGCAGTTTCTGGACAGGGCCTGGGGCCAACGTCCTGACTTTC.

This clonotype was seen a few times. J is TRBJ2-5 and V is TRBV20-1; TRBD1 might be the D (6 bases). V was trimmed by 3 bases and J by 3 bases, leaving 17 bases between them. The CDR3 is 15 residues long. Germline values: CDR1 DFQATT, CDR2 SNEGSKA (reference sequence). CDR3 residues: CSARGAPAQKETQYF. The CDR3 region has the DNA TGCAGTGCTAGGGGGGCCCCGGCGCAAAAAGAGACCCAGTACTTC.

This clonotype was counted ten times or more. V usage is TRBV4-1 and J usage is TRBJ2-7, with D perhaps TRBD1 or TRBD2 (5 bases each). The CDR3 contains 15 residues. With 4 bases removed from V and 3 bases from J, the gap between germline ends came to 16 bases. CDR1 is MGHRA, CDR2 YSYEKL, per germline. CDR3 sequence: CASSRDQNLGYEQYF. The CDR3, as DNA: TGCGCCAGCAGCCGGGACCAAAACTTAGGCTACGAGCAGTACTTC.

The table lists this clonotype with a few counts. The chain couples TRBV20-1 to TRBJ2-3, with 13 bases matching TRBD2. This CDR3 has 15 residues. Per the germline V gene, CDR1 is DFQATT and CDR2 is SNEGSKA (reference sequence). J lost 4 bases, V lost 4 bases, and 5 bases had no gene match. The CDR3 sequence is CSAITSGGASDTQYF. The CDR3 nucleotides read TGCAGTGCTATCACTAGCGGGGGGGCGTCAGATACGCAGTATTTT.

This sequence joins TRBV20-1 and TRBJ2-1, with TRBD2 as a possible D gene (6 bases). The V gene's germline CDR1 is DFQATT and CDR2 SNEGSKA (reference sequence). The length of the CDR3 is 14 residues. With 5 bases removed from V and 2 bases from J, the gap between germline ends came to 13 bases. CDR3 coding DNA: TGCAGTGCTGCGGGCGGGGCGGCCTACAATGAGCAGTTCTTC. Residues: CSAAGGAAYNEQFF.

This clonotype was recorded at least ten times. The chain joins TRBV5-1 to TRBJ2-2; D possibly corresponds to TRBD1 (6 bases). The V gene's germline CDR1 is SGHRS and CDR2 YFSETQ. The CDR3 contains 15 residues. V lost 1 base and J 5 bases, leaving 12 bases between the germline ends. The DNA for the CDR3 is TGCGCCAGCAGCTTGAGGCCAGGGGAGACCGGGGAGCTGTTTTTT. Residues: CASSLRPGETGELFF.

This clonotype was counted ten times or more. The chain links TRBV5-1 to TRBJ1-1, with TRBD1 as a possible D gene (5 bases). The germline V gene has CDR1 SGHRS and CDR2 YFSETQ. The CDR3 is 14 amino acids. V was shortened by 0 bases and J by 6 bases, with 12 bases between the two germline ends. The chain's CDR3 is CASSLAPDSPEAFF. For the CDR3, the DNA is TGCGCCAGCAGCTTGGCACCCGACAGCCCTGAAGCTTTCTTT.

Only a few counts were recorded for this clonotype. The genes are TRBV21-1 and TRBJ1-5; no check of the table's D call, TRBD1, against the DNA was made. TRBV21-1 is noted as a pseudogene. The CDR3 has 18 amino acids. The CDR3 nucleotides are TGTGCCAGCAGTGCCGGGACAGGGGTACTTGGTGGCAATCAGCCCCAGCATTTT. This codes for CASSAGTGVLGGNQPQHF.